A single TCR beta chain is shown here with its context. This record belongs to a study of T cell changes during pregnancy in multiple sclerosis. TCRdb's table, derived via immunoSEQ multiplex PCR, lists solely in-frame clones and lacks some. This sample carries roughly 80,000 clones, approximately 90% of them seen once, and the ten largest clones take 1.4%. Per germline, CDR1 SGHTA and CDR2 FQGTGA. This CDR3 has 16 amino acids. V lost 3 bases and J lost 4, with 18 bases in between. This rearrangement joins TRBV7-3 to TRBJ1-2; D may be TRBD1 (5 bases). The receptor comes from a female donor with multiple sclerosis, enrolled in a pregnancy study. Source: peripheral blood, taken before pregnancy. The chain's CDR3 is CASSFGQGLIIYGYTF. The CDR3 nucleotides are TGTGCCAGCAGCTTCGGGCAGGGCCTTATTATCTATGGCTACACCTTC.